These T cell receptor beta chains were read from a single sample in a study of CD8 T cells in Susac syndrome. TCRdb reprocessed the immunoSEQ multiplex PCR reads with MiXCR, giving one entry per CDR3 protein. The table records some 250,000 distinct CDR3 sequences, less than 96% of them present only once. The sample taken for sequencing was CD4+ T cells from PBMCs. These receptors were taken from a human donor with Susac syndrome. Each CDR3 is given with its conserved first and last residue. Fields, in order: D gene, V gene, J gene, CDR3 DNA, CDR3 protein. The D gene is left open where the match is weak.

.	TRBV20-1	TRBJ2-5	TGCAGTGCTCCTCTAAGTGGGGGAGAGACCCAGTACTTC	CSAPLSGGETQYF
.	TRBV29-1	TRBJ1-2	TGCAGCGTTGTCAACTATGGGACTTCGAGGGAGGGCTACACCTTC	CSVVNYGTSREGYTF
TRBD1	TRBV9	TRBJ2-6	TGTGCCAGCAGCGACGGGACAGGGGTCTCTGGGGCCAACGTCCTGACTTTC	CASSDGTGVSGANVLTF
.	TRBV29-1	TRBJ2-7	TGCAGCGTTCAGGGCGTAGGATCCTACGAGCAGTACTTC	CSVQGVGSYEQYF
.	TRBV6-2/TRBV6-3	TRBJ1-1	TGTGCCAGCAGTTACTTCAGGGAGACTGAAGCTTTCTTT	CASSYFRETEAFF
.	TRBV12-3/TRBV12-4	TRBJ2-3	TGTGCCAGCAGTTTTGGGACCGGCGGGCATACGCAGTATTTT	CASSFGTGGHTQYF
.	TRBV29-1	TRBJ1-2	TGCAGCGTCCCCACAACTTCCGGGCAACGGGGCTACACCTTC	CSVPTTSGQRGYTF
TRBD2	TRBV30	TRBJ2-1	TGTGCCTGGAGTGTACTAGCGGAGACCCGACAGTTCTTC	CAWSVLAETRQFF
.	TRBV30	TRBJ2-4	TGTGCCTGGAGTGACCCGGGGAGATCCAAAAACATTCAGTACTTC	CAWSDPGRSKNIQYF
.	TRBV10-3	TRBJ1-1	TGTGCCATCAGTGAAGAAGGGACTGAAGCTTTCTTT	CAISEEGTEAFF
.	TRBV7-2	TRBJ2-1	TGTGCCAGCAGCTTAGATGTCCGGAAAGGGCAGTTCTTC	CASSLDVRKGQFF
.	TRBV6-5	TRBJ2-7	TGTGCCAGCAGTTCGCGTCTTAAGGGAGGTTACGAGCAGTACTTC	CASSSRLKGGYEQYF
TRBD1	TRBV20-1	TRBJ2-5	TGCAGTGTCGGGACAGGAGAAGAGACCCAGTACTTC	CSVGTGEETQYF
.	TRBV3-1	TRBJ1-2	TGTGCCAGCAGCCAGGGAGGTGGCTACACCTTC	CASSQGGGYTF
.	TRBV30	TRBJ2-5	TGTGCCTGGAGTGGAGGACTTCCGGAGGAGACCCAGTACTTC	CAWSGGLPEETQYF
TRBD2	TRBV20-1	TRBJ2-7	TGCAGTGCTAGAGCACCTCCTGCGGGAGGACCCTACGAGCAGTACTTC	CSARAPPAGGPYEQYF